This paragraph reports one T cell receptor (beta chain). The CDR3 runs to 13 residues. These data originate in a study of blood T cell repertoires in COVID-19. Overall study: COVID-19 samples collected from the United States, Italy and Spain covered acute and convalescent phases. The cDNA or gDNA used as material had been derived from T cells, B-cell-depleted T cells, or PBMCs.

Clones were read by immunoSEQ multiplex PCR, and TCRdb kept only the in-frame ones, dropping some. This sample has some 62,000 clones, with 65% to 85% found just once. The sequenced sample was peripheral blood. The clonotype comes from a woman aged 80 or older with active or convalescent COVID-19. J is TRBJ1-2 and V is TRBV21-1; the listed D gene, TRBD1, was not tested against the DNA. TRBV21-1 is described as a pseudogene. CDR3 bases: TGTGCCAGCAGCAAAAGGGGTAACTATGGCTACACCTTC. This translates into CASSKRGNYGYTF.